This T cell receptor beta chain was found in a study of shared clonotypes between healthy human individuals. The junction had 8 bases not matched to a gene; V was cut back by 3 bases and J by 6 bases. The CDR3 is 15 residues long. The V gene's germline CDR1 is ENHRY and CDR2 SYGVKD. As for this clone: Its antigen remains unknown.

Generated by immunoSEQ multiplex PCR, the TCRdb table keeps only in-frame clones and is missing some. The top ten hold approximately 0.36% of the sample, which has about 2.4 million clones, more than 85% seen once. HIV-negative, healthy adults without recent acute infections or vaccinations were the donors. Regarding the study as a whole: Unshared clonotypes carried lower generation probabilities than those common to all four donors.

The clonotype was recovered from a man between 18 and 35 years old in good health. Some clones in this sample may be carry-over from other donors' samples. Sequenced: naive CD4+ T cells from PBMCs. The subset is: CD45RA+ positively selected. The chain couples TRBV10-3 to TRBJ2-7; 10 bases match TRBD2. CDR3 nucleotide sequence: TGTGCCATCAGTGACCCCTTTTCTAGCGGGGGCGAGCAGTACTTC. Protein product: CAISDPFSSGGEQYF.